The sequence of this TCR beta chain was determined in a study of T cells in Graves' hyperthyroidism and ophthalmopathy. Study findings and constraints: From stable hyperthyroidism, ophthalmopathy was set apart by a 13 V-J model.

Amplified TCR beta CDR3 regions came from RNA transcripts. TCR CDR3 regions were first amplified by RT-PCR with HTBI primers. TCRdb itself ran the multiplex PCR reads through MiXCR, one entry per CDR3 protein. The table records more than 500,000 distinct CDR3 sequences, around 15% of them present only once. This clonotype has at least ten counts. Its target is not known. Germline CDR1 is MNHNS and CDR2 is SASEGT. The V and J ends lost 5 bases and 1 base respectively, with 14 bases between them. The CDR3 loop spans 15 amino acids. The genes are TRBV6-1 and TRBJ1-1, with no clear D. This receptor was identified in a woman aged 30 to 39 with Graves' ophthalmopathy. Sequenced: blood. Written as DNA, the CDR3 is TGTGCCAGCAGTAGGAGGTCACTGGAGAACACTGAAGCTTTCTTT. This gives the protein CASSRRSLENTEAFF.